Shown below are 18 T cell receptor beta chains from a single sample sequenced in a study of a mutant IDH1 vaccine in newly diagnosed glioma. Sequencing was performed with immunoSEQ multiplex PCR; in TCRdb, only in-frame clones are kept and a portion is missing. The table records some 60,000 clones, roughly 80% of them present only once. Their antigen targets remain unknown. Time point indicated: week 11, during vaccination. What each vaccine dose contained was 300 ug of mutant IDH1 20-mer peptide, accompanied by topical imiquimod. Sequencing used PBMCs, obtained from a glioma patient whose treatment included an IDH1 peptide vaccine. The source is a man in his thirties or forties with glioma.

The genes are TRBV11-2 and TRBJ1-6, with D perhaps matching TRBD1 (5 bases). Germline assignment: CDR1 SGHAT and CDR2 FQNNGV. V lost 1 base, J lost 12 bases, and 16 bases lay in between. The CDR3 has 15 amino acids. CDR3 sequence: CASSLVDHLRGPLHF. The CDR3 nucleotides are TGTGCCAGCAGCTTAGTAGACCACCTGAGGGGACCCCTCCACTTT.

The chain recombines TRBV30 with TRBJ1-1; the D gene is possibly TRBD1 (6 bases). V was cut by 2 bases and J by 8 bases, with 15 bases left in between. The CDR3 spans 13 residues. Germline V CDR1 and CDR2: GTSNPN, SVGIG (reference sequence). The CDR3 loop is CAWSRGAQIEAFF. The CDR3 coding sequence is TGTGCCTGGAGTAGGGGGGCGCAGATAGAAGCTTTCTTT.

The chain couples TRBV28 to TRBJ1-1, with D perhaps matching TRBD1 (5 bases). There are 18 residues in the CDR3. The V end lost 3 bases, the J end lost 4 bases, and 24 bases lay between the germline ends. CDR1 and CDR2 from the germline V gene are MDHEN and SYDVKM. The DNA for the CDR3 is TGTGCCAGCAGTTTTTACTGGGGGGAAGATGTGTGGGTCACTGAAGCTTTCTTT. It is translated as CASSFYWGEDVWVTEAFF.

The V gene is TRBV19, the J gene TRBJ1-2; TRBD1 agrees at 7 bases. V lost 3 bases, J lost 1 base, and 2 bases stayed unmatched. The germline V gene has CDR1 LNHDA and CDR2 SQIVND (reference sequence). The CDR3 runs to 14 residues. This CDR3 reads CASSMNRGNYGYTF. The CDR3 DNA sequence: TGTGCCAGTAGTATGAACAGGGGTAACTATGGCTACACCTTC.

The chain joins TRBV28 to TRBJ2-2, with D possibly TRBD1 on 6 matching bases. V lost 1 base and J 8 bases, leaving 11 bases between the germline ends. The CDR3 loop spans 14 amino acids. The germline V gene encodes CDR1 MDHEN and CDR2 SYDVKM. CDR3 DNA: TGTGCCAGCAGTTTATTGACAGGACAGGGGGAGCTGTTTTTT. Amino acid sequence: CASSLLTGQGELFF.

The CDR3 nucleotides are TGTGCCAGCAGTGGGACAGGGGCCCTTCTCGGGTATGGCTACACCTTC. Translation: CASSGTGALLGYGYTF. This chain joins TRBV2 and TRBJ1-2; TRBD1 matches 9 bases. J was trimmed by 5 bases and V by 4 bases; bases with no gene match: 11. Germline CDR1 and CDR2: SNHLY and FYNNEI. This CDR3 is built from 16 residues.

The chain couples TRBV7-9 to TRBJ1-1; TRBD1 agrees at 8 bases. CDR1 and CDR2 from the germline V gene are SEHNR and FQNEAQ (reference sequence). V shed 5 bases, J shed 10 bases, and the junction held 9 bases outside the gene matches. The CDR3 runs 13 residues. The CDR3 reads CASSPGGLEGAFF. The CDR3 DNA is TGTGCCAGCAGCCCAGGGGGCTTAGAAGGAGCTTTCTTT.

The chain links TRBV2 to TRBJ2-3, with D maybe TRBD1 (6 bases). The V end was cut by 6 bases, the J end by 5 bases, with 15 bases between. Germline CDR1 reads SNHLY; CDR2 reads FYNNEI. The CDR3 covers 14 residues. Written as DNA, the CDR3 is TGTGCCAGCAGGTCCCGACAGGCTCAAGATACGCAGTATTTT. This sequence encodes CASRSRQAQDTQYF.

The chain uses TRBV6-1 and TRBJ1-2; D call uncertain. Looked up from germline, CDR1 is MNHNS and CDR2 is SASEGT. Trimming cost V 0 bases and J 2 bases, with 10 bases left between them. The CDR3 loop spans 15 amino acids. As DNA, the CDR3 is TGTGCCAGCAGTGAAGCGGGGAGGACCAACTATGGCTACACCTTC. It translates to CASSEAGRTNYGYTF.

J is TRBJ2-3 and V is TRBV7-9; the D call may be TRBD1 or TRBD2 (6 bases each). Germline V gene sequence: CDR1 SEHNR, CDR2 FQNEAQ (reference sequence). The CDR3 has 16 residues. Deletions cut 6 bases from V and 6 bases from J, with 22 bases between. The CDR3 nucleotides are TGTGCCAGCAGACCCGTAGGGGGACTCTCCCGGGATACGCAGTATTTT. This gives the protein CASRPVGGLSRDTQYF.

The chain is built from TRBV30 and TRBJ2-3; the D is unclear. This CDR3 is 12 amino acids long. Germline values: CDR1 GTSNPN, CDR2 SVGIG (reference sequence). V was cut by 2 bases and J by 2 bases, with 5 bases left in between. The DNA of the CDR3 is TGTGCCTGGAGTCCCCCCACAGATACGCAGTATTTT. It translates to CAWSPPTDTQYF.

The chain joins TRBV28 to TRBJ1-2; 8 bases line up with TRBD1. The CDR3 runs 14 residues. Trimming at V came to 4 bases and at J to 8 bases, leaving 9 bases not matched to a gene. Germline V gene data show CDR1 as MDHEN and CDR2 as SYDVKM. CDR3 loop: CASSYDRGEGGYTF. Here the CDR3 DNA reads TGTGCCAGCAGTTACGACAGGGGCGAGGGAGGCTACACCTTC.

The V gene is TRBV6-5, the J gene TRBJ2-6; D not resolved. The CDR3 covers 14 residues. V was pared by 2 bases and J by 0 bases, with 2 bases between. CDR1 MNHEY and CDR2 SVGAGI come from the germline V gene. The CDR3 DNA sequence: TGTGCCAGCAGTTACAACTCTGGGGCCAACGTCCTGACTTTC. Its translation: CASSYNSGANVLTF.

This chain connects TRBV4-2 to TRBJ2-7, with TRBD2 as a possible D gene (6 bases). The V gene's germline CDR1 is LGHNA and CDR2 YNFKEQ. The CDR3 length is 15 residues. Trimming shortened V by 3 bases and J by 2 bases, and 14 bases separated the two germline ends. CDR3 coding DNA: TGTGCCAGCAGCCAGACGGGGGACCCCACCTACGAGCAGTACTTC. Amino acid sequence: CASSQTGDPTYEQYF.

The chain uses TRBV19 and TRBJ2-6; D is ambiguous. CDR1 is LNHDA and CDR2 is SQIVND in the germline V gene (reference sequence). CDR3 length: 16 amino acids. Trimming left V 1 base short and J 0 bases short, with 7 bases between. For the CDR3, the DNA is TGTGCCAGTAGTATAGCCGGATCCTCTGGGGCCAACGTCCTGACTTTC. Its translation: CASSIAGSSGANVLTF.

The chain uses TRBV2 and TRBJ2-7; TRBD2 is a possible D gene (6 bases). Trimming stripped 6 bases from V and 2 bases from J, with 14 bases between. From germline, CDR1 is SNHLY and CDR2 FYNNEI. This CDR3 spans 14 amino acids. DNA of the CDR3: TGTGCCAGCAGATCCGGGACTCAACCCTACGAGCAGTACTTC. Its protein is CASRSGTQPYEQYF.

The rearrangement uses TRBV7-2 and TRBJ1-1, with D possibly being TRBD1 (6 bases). The CDR3 extends over 16 amino acids. CDR1 and CDR2 from the germline V gene are SGHTA and FQGNSA. Trimming pared 1 base from V and 10 bases from J, leaving 22 bases between. This CDR3 is CASSLVRLGQGLGAFF. CDR3 in DNA: TGTGCCAGCAGCTTAGTTAGATTGGGTCAGGGGCTTGGAGCTTTCTTT.

This clone was detected only a few times. The rearrangement links TRBV9 to TRBJ1-1; D ambiguous. Per the germline V gene, CDR1 is SGDLS and CDR2 is YYNGEE. V was shortened by 4 bases and J by 1 base, with 11 bases between the two germline ends. This CDR3 contains 14 residues. CDR3 residues: CASSPQAQNTEAFF. As DNA, the CDR3 is TGTGCCAGCAGCCCCCAGGCCCAGAACACTGAAGCTTTCTTT. Full variable domain (missing parts from reference TRBV9 and TRBJ1-1): DSGVTQTPKHLITATGQRVTLRCSPRSGDLSVYWYQQSLDQGLQFLIQYYNGEERAKGNILERFSAQQFPDLHSELNLSSLELGDSALYFCASSPQAQNTEAFFGQGTRLTVV.